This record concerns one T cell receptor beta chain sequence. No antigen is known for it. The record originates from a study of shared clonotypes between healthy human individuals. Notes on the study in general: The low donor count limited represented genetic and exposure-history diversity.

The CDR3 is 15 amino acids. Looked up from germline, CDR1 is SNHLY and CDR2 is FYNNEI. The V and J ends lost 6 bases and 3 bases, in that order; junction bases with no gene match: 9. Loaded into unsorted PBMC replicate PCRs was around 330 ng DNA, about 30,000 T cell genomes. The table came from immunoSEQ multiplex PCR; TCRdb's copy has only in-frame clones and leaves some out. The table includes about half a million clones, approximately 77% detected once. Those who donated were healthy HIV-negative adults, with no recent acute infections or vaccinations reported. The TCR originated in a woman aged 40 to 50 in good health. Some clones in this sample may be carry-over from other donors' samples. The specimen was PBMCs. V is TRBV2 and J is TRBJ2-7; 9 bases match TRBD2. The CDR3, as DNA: TGTGCCAGCAGGGTGGAGCTAGCGGGATTCTACGAGCAGTACTTC. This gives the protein CASRVELAGFYEQYF.